This T cell receptor beta chain stems from a study of blood T cell repertoires in COVID-19. At the level of the study: COVID-19 samples, acute and convalescent, were from the United States, Italy and Spain. In each case, the material was cDNA or gDNA derived from T cells, B-cell-depleted T cells, or PBMCs.

In the authors' workflow: Researchers report that nucleated cell counts were estimated from reference gene primer amplification. Some clones are missing from TCRdb's copy, which holds only in-frame ones; the method was immunoSEQ multiplex PCR. V, J and clone size were drawn from that table, and D and trimming were deduced from the DNA. The sample has about 200,000 clones; roughly nine tenths are singletons. The trim removed 5 bases at V and 6 bases at J, leaving 8 bases unmatched. Germline V gives CDR1 SGHRS, CDR2 YFSETQ. The CDR3 is 15 amino acids. This TCR derives from a woman aged 70-85 years with acute or convalescent COVID-19. This rearrangement joins TRBV5-1 to TRBJ2-2, with 9 bases identical to TRBD2. The sample was peripheral blood. For the CDR3, the DNA is TGCGCCAGCAGTTTTTCGCGGGGGGGACCCGGGGAGCTGTTTTTT. Its translation: CASSFSRGGPGELFF.